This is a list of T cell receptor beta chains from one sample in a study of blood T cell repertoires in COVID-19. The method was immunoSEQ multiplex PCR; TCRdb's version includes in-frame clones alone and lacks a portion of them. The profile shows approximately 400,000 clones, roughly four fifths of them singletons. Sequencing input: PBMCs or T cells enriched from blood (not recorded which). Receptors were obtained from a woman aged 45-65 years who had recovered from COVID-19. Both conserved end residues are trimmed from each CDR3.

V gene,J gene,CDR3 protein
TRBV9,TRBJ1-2,ASSATGNYGYT
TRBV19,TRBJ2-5,ASSLAGQGLETQY
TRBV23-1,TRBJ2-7,ASSHPSTGLDEQY
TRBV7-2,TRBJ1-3,ASSLYRVSGNTIY
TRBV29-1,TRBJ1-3,SVAFRGSGNTIY
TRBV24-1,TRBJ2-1,ATSDSDRPNEQF
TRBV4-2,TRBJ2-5,ASSPGVAGGPETQY
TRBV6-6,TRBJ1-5,ASLKDSHLSNQPQH
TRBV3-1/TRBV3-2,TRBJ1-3,ASSQTRTGGNTIY
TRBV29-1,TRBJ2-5,SIGELFSETQY
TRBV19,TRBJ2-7,ASSRADEQY
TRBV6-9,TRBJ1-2,ASSLGTGGDYGYT
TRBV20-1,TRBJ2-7,SASEPGLLYEQY
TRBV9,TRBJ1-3,ASSGGGINSGNTIY
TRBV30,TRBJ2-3,AWSPGQGTDTQY
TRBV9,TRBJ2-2,ASSERVAGELF
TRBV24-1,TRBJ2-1,ATSDTGLAGGTSYNEQF
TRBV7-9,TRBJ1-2,ASSFGDTYGYT
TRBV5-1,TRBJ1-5,ASSLGGGNQPQH
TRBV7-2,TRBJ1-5,ASSLGEIYSNQPQH
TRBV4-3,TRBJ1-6,ASSQDGGTGDRGFNSPLH
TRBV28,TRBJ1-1,ASSLGPNTEAF
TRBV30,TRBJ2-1,AWSWSGTYNEQF
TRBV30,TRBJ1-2,AWSLRGTGLGYT
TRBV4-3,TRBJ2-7,ASSRGRDDSYEQY
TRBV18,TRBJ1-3,ASSPLGQPESGNTIY
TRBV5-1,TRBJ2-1,ASSLEPHEQF
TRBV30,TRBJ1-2,AWSVSTGYGYT
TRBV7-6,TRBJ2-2,ASSPRLANTGELF
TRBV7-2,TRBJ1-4,ASSFQGADEKLF
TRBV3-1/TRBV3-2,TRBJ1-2,ASSQEILGQGYGYT
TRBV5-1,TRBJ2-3,ASSLVGQGSSTDTQY
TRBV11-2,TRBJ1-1,ASSTPGYHTEAF
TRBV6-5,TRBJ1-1,ASSYTSGGTEAF
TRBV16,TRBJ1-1,ASSQGGRVTF
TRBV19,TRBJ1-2,ASSTGTSFTYGYT
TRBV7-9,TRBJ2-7,ASSYTGQGAGEQY
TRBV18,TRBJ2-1,ASSPPDRHEQF
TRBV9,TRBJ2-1,ASSVGGVGNEQF
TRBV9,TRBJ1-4,ASSPSGRTNEKLF
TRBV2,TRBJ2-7,ASSDRTGFYEQY
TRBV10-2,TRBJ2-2,ASSVLAGGPGGGELF
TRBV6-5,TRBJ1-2,ASTPEGQGLGYT
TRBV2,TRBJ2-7,AITDGTYEQY
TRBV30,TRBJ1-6,AWRQGKDNSPLH
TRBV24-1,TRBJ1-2,ATSVSIQGHGYT
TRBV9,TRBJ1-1,ASSSGNRVMNTEAF
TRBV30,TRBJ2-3,AWSSGSGPDTQY
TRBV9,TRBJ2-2,ASSVTTGDVGELF
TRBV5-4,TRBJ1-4,ASSPTGDEKLF
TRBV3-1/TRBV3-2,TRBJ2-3,ASSQGDLAGVPDTQY
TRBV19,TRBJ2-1,ASSIPLTSGTHYNEQF
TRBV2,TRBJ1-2,ASGGSNYGYT
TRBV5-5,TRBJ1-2,ASSARQGINYGYT